Following are 18 T cell receptor beta chains from one sample sequenced in a study of cytomegalovirus exposure and HLA in healthy donors. PCR involved 60 Vbeta and 13 Jbeta primers. Assay: immunoSEQ multiplex PCR; the TCRdb copy retains only in-frame clones and omits some. This sample yields some 150,000 clones, of which 77% are seen a single time; 1.5% to 2% belongs to the top ten. Material for sequencing was PBMCs. The receptors were gathered from a woman aged 25-40 years in good health and CMV-seronegative.

The V and J genes are TRBV28 and TRBJ2-2, with 10 bases matching TRBD1. Germline V CDR1 and CDR2: MDHEN, SYDVKM. This CDR3 spans 16 amino acids. The trim removed 0 bases at V and 6 bases at J, leaving 4 bases unmatched. CDR3 amino acids: CASSLWTGGRSGELFF. Written as DNA, the CDR3 is TGTGCCAGCAGTTTATGGACAGGGGGCCGGTCCGGGGAGCTGTTTTTT.

In DNA form, the CDR3 reads TGTGCCAGCAGCTCGACAGGAAACATTCAGTACTTC. Its protein product is CASSSTGNIQYF. The chain employs TRBV7-9 and TRBJ2-4; perhaps TRBD1 as D (6 bases). Trimming pared 4 bases from V and 6 bases from J, leaving 7 bases between. The CDR3 has 12 residues. CDR1 is SEHNR and CDR2 is FQNEAQ in the germline V gene (reference sequence).

The chain has TRBV4-1 and TRBJ2-2, with TRBD2 as a possible D gene (5 bases). Deletions cut 0 bases from V and 7 bases from J, with 6 bases between. Per germline, CDR1 MGHRA and CDR2 YSYEKL. This CDR3 spans 13 amino acids. CDR3: CASSQERVGELFF. CDR3 nucleotides: TGCGCCAGCAGCCAAGAGCGGGTCGGGGAGCTGTTTTTT.

This clone was seen only a few times. The CDR3 protein is CASSSLLLAGAEETQYF. CDR3 nucleotide sequence: TGTGCCAGCAGCTCCCTGCTTCTTGCGGGGGCCGAAGAGACCCAGTACTTC. V usage is TRBV5-6 and J usage is TRBJ2-5; D perhaps matches TRBD2 (7 bases). The CDR3 loop spans 17 amino acids. Germline V gene lookup returns CDR1 SGHDT and CDR2 YYEEEE. Trimming left V 3 bases short and J 3 bases short, with 21 bases between.

Details on this clone: The same CDR3 arises from other DNA sequences in this sample as well. The rearrangement uses TRBV5-1 and TRBJ2-7; 10 bases agree with TRBD2. The CDR3 runs to 15 residues. J was trimmed by 7 bases and V by 0 bases; bases with no gene match: 7. Germline assignment: CDR1 SGHRS and CDR2 YFSETQ. The CDR3 sequence is CASSLAFSGRGEQYF. CDR3 DNA: TGCGCCAGCAGCTTGGCCTTCAGCGGGAGGGGAGAGCAGTACTTC.

The chain couples TRBV2 to TRBJ1-4; TRBD1 agrees at 11 bases. The V segment lost 6 bases and the J segment 1 base; nucleotides outside the gene matches: 7. This CDR3 is built from 17 residues. Germline CDR1 is SNHLY and CDR2 is FYNNEI. Here the CDR3 DNA reads TGTGCCAGCAGCCCCCCGGGACAGGGGGTAACTAATGAAAAACTGTTTTTT. Translation: CASSPPGQGVTNEKLFF.

This rearrangement joins TRBV11-2 to TRBJ1-4; TRBD1 matches at 8 bases. The CDR3 is made up of 18 amino acids. J gave up 5 bases and V 0 bases, and 11 bases lay outside the gene matches. The germline CDR1 and CDR2 sequences are SGHAT and FQNNGV. CDR3 region: CASSLDLISAGGNEKLFF. The CDR3 nucleotides are TGTGCCAGCAGCTTAGATCTAATCTCGGCAGGGGGCAATGAAAAACTGTTTTTT.

V usage is TRBV20-1 and J usage is TRBJ1-2; no firm D call. CDR3 length: 10 residues. The germline V gene encodes CDR1 DFQATT and CDR2 SNEGSKA (reference sequence). V shed 3 bases and J shed 5 bases, with 4 bases lying between them. The CDR3, as DNA: TGCAGTGCTAGTTATTATGGCTACACCTTC. It codes for CSASYYGYTF.

The chain carries TRBV27 and TRBJ1-3; 8 bases align to TRBD1. V dropped 4 bases and J dropped 4; count of bases not matched to a gene: 6. Looked up from germline, CDR1 is MNHEY and CDR2 is SMNVEV (reference sequence). CDR3 length equals 15 residues. The CDR3 region is CASSWTGRPGNTIYF. The DNA for the CDR3 is TGTGCCAGCAGTTGGACAGGGAGACCAGGAAACACCATATATTTT.

The V and J genes are TRBV7-3 and TRBJ1-2; 7 positions agree with TRBD1. The CDR3 runs 14 residues. Per the germline V gene, CDR1 is SGHTA and CDR2 is FQGTGA. Trimming took 4 bases from V and 6 from J; bases not matched to a gene: 8. The CDR3 is CASSSEEGADGYTF. The CDR3 region has the DNA TGTGCCAGCAGCTCGGAGGAGGGGGCGGATGGCTACACCTTC.

The chain carries TRBV5-1 and TRBJ1-5; the D gene is possibly TRBD1 (5 bases). The CDR3 contains 13 residues. V was trimmed by 6 bases and J by 6 bases, leaving 13 bases between them. Germline V gene sequence: CDR1 SGHRS, CDR2 YFSETQ. The DNA for the CDR3 is TGCGCCAGCACCGAAACGGGGGGTCAGCCCCAGCATTTT. Translation gives CASTETGGQPQHF.

This chain joins TRBV5-5 and TRBJ2-7; D may be TRBD2 (5 bases). The germline V and J ends were trimmed by 2 bases and 4 bases, with 10 bases remaining between them. The CDR3 runs 13 residues. Germline CDR1 SGHKS, CDR2 YYEKEE (reference sequence). CDR3 sequence: CASSFVPGYEQYF. CDR3 bases: TGTGCCAGCAGCTTCGTACCGGGGTACGAGCAGTACTTC.

This clone has a single count. In nucleotides, the CDR3 is TGTGCTAGTGGTAGACAGGGGGCGAGGGAAGCTTTCTTT. Translation gives CASGRQGAREAFF. The J gene is TRBJ1-1, the V gene TRBV12-5; 10 positions match TRBD1. Per germline, CDR1 LGHNT and CDR2 FRNRAP. V trimming: 5 bases; J trimming: 8 bases; junction bases outside the gene matches: 5. The CDR3 is made up of 13 amino acids.

The chain employs TRBV14 and TRBJ1-1; maybe TRBD1 (5 bases). The germline V gene has CDR1 SGHDN and CDR2 FVKESK. The CDR3 is 18 residues long. V was clipped by 1 base and J by 0 bases, with 18 bases between them. The CDR3 loop is CASSQGIWTRQMNTEAFF. CDR3 nucleotide sequence: TGTGCCAGCAGCCAAGGGATCTGGACGCGACAGATGAACACTGAAGCTTTCTTT.

The chain is built from TRBV10-3 and TRBJ2-1, with 12 bases matching TRBD1. Trimming at V came to 6 bases and at J to 8 bases, leaving 5 bases not matched to a gene. Germline V CDR1 and CDR2: ENHRY, SYGVKD. This CDR3 comprises 14 residues. The CDR3 reads CAIRTGTGGDEQFF. Written as DNA, the CDR3 is TGTGCCATCAGGACCGGGACAGGGGGCGATGAGCAGTTCTTC.

This clone occurred a few times. The V and J genes are TRBV27 and TRBJ2-6; perhaps TRBD1 as D (5 bases). Germline V gene sequence: CDR1 MNHEY, CDR2 SMNVEV (reference sequence). The CDR3 totals 16 residues. The V and J ends lost 5 bases and 0 bases respectively, with 11 bases between them. CDR3 region: CASSDRASSGANVLTF. The CDR3 DNA follows: TGTGCCAGCAGTGACAGAGCTAGCTCTGGGGCCAACGTCCTGACTTTC. Using reference TRBV27 and TRBJ2-6 for the parts outside the CDR3, the full variable domain is EAQVTQNPRYLITVTGKKLTVTCSQNMNHEYMSWYRQDPGLGLRQIYYSMNVEVTDKGDVPEGYKVSRKEKRNFPLILESPSPNQTSLYFCASSDRASSGANVLTFGAGSRLTVL.

The rearrangement uses TRBV7-2 and TRBJ1-2; a weak D match, TRBD1 (6 bases). V was cut by 4 bases and J by 2 bases, with 11 bases left in between. The germline gives CDR1 SGHTA, CDR2 FQGNSA. This CDR3 has 14 amino acids. CDR3 region: CASSSAQGNYGYTF. The CDR3 DNA sequence: TGTGCCAGCAGCTCAGCACAGGGAAACTATGGCTACACCTTC.

V usage is TRBV29-1 and J usage is TRBJ1-1; D is unresolved. Germline loops: CDR1 SQVTM, CDR2 ANQGSEA. CDR3 length: 12 residues. The ends were cut back, 7 bases at V and 9 bases at J, with 18 bases in the middle. CDR3 nucleotide sequence: TGCAGCGGGAAACAGAGCGGCAGGAAAGCTTTCTTT. It translates to CSGKQSGRKAFF. The complete variable domain, with remaining parts taken from reference TRBV29-1 and TRBJ1-1, reads SAVISQKPSRDICQRGTSLTIQCQVDSQVTMMFWYRQQPGQSLTLIATANQGSEATYESGFVIDKFPISRPNLTFSTLTVSNMSPEDSSIYLCSGKQSGRKAFFGQGTRLTVV.